These 11 T cell receptor beta chains were sequenced from one sample in a study of T cells in Graves' hyperthyroidism and ophthalmopathy. Template material for amplifying TCR beta CDR3 regions consisted of RNA transcripts. HTBI primers were the set used in a first-round RT-PCR of the TCR CDR3. MiXCR, applied by TCRdb to the multiplex PCR reads, yields one record per CDR3 protein. Of about 300,000 distinct CDR3 sequences in the sample, 25% to 30% were seen once. Sample: blood. These receptors were collected from a man aged 35-49 years with Graves' hyperthyroidism that later progressed to Graves' ophthalmopathy.

There are many counts of this clonotype. This may be a read error: a much more frequent sequence differs by one nucleotide. CDR3 sequence reads: CTSSELPGTNQPQHF. Written as DNA, the CDR3 is TGTACCAGCAGTGAGCTCCCCGGGACTAATCAGCCCCAGCATTTT. The chain uses TRBV6-1 and TRBJ1-5, with D maybe TRBD1 (5 bases). The CDR3 consists of 15 residues. The V gene's germline CDR1 is MNHNS and CDR2 SASEGT.

The V and J genes are TRBV27 and TRBJ1-1; TRBD1 matches 7 bases. Germline values: CDR1 MNHEY, CDR2 SMNVEV (reference sequence). This CDR3 comprises 13 residues. Trimming cost V 6 bases and J 4 bases; bases outside gene matches: 5. The CDR3 spells CASRRDRVTEAFF. CDR3 coding DNA: TGTGCCAGCAGGAGAGACAGGGTCACTGAAGCTTTCTTT.

This clonotype has at least ten counts. The chain is built from TRBV2 and TRBJ1-5; D might be TRBD1 (5 bases). Germline V CDR1 and CDR2: SNHLY, FYNNEI. V was shortened by 6 bases and J by 0 bases, with 15 bases between the two germline ends. The length of the CDR3 is 16 residues. The CDR3 DNA sequence: TGTGCCAGCAGCGGGACCGCCGGATATAGCAATCAGCCCCAGCATTTT. This sequence encodes CASSGTAGYSNQPQHF.

The table lists this clonotype with many counts. The chain carries TRBV24-1 and TRBJ2-7, with a possible D match to TRBD2 (5 bases). The CDR3 length is 14 residues. The germline V gene has CDR1 KGHDR and CDR2 SFDVKD. V shed 4 bases and J shed 6 bases, with 15 bases lying between them. The CDR3 DNA reads TGTGCCACCAGTGACATCACTAGGTTGGGCGAGCAGTACTTC. This codes for CATSDITRLGEQYF.

This clonotype was observed at least ten times. The chain joins TRBV12-5 to TRBJ2-7; tentative D call: TRBD2 (5 bases). This CDR3 region has 13 residues. CDR1 and CDR2 (germline): LGHNT, FRNRAP. Trimming removed 4 bases at V and 2 bases at J, with 9 bases between. CDR3 nucleotide sequence: TGTGCTAGTGGTTCGGGGTTGGCCTACGAGCAGTACTTC. It encodes CASGSGLAYEQYF.

This clonotype was detected ten times or more. This sequence joins TRBV10-1 and TRBJ2-2; no reliable D call. The CDR3 has 12 amino acids. Trimming pared 8 bases from V and 4 bases from J, leaving 8 bases between. Per germline, CDR1 WNHNN and CDR2 SYGVQD (reference sequence). The CDR3, as DNA: TGCGCCAGCGGGCAGAGCACCGGGGAGCTGTTTTTT. Translating gives CASGQSTGELFF.

The rearrangement links TRBV2 to TRBJ1-6; 8 bases line up with TRBD1. This CDR3 comprises 13 residues. CDR1 and CDR2 (germline): SNHLY, FYNNEI. V trimming: 8 bases; J trimming: 8 bases; junction bases outside the gene matches: 5. CDR3 sequence reads: CASRDRLDSPLHF. In nucleotides, the CDR3 is TGTGCCAGCCGGGACAGGCTTGATTCACCCCTCCACTTT.

The V gene is TRBV20-1, the J gene TRBJ1-6; tentatively, D is TRBD1 (5 bases). Trimming took 0 bases from V and 2 from J, leaving 17 bases between them. This CDR3 has 18 amino acids. CDR1 is DFQATT and CDR2 is SNEGSKA in the germline V gene (reference sequence). The DNA of the CDR3 is TGCAGTGCTAGAGATAAAACTGGACATCTAACCTATAATTCACCCCTCCACTTT. It translates to CSARDKTGHLTYNSPLHF.

This clonotype was recorded many times. The chain is built from TRBV6-5 and TRBJ2-2; D uncertain. This CDR3 contains 14 residues. Germline V CDR1 and CDR2: MNHEY, SVGAGI. The V and J ends lost 5 bases and 5 bases respectively, with 12 bases between them. The CDR3 DNA follows: TGTGCCAGCAGTCGCGTGAGTCATACCGGGGAGCTGTTTTTT. Encoded protein: CASSRVSHTGELFF.

This clonotype was observed a single time. V gene TRBV29-1 combines with J gene TRBJ2-7; TRBD2 might be the D (6 bases). V dropped 3 bases and J dropped 7 bases, with 19 bases sitting between them. Germline CDR1 is SQVTM and CDR2 is ANQGSEA. The CDR3 is 14 residues long. The CDR3: CSVDGGATDGEQYF. Here the CDR3 DNA reads TGCAGCGTTGATGGCGGGGCTACCGATGGGGAGCAGTACTTC.

This clonotype was found many times. CDR3 protein: CASSLDGGADEQYF. The CDR3 region has the DNA TGCGCCAGCAGCTTGGACGGGGGGGCGGACGAGCAGTACTTC. The rearrangement uses TRBV5-1 and TRBJ2-7; 8 bases are a match to TRBD2. In germline, CDR1 is SGHRS, CDR2 YFSETQ. CDR3 length equals 14 residues. J lost 5 bases, V lost 0 bases, and 4 bases had no gene match. Using reference TRBV5-1 and TRBJ2-7 for the parts outside the CDR3, the full variable domain is KAGVTQTPRYLIKTRGQQVTLSCSPISGHRSVSWYQQTPGQGLQFLFEYFSETQRNKGNFPGRFSGRQFSNSRSEMNVSTLELGDSALYLCASSLDGGADEQYFGPGTRLTVT.